These 14 T cell receptor beta chains originate from one sample sequenced in a study of blood T cells in healthy people across ages. Primers used in a second PCR of roughly 7 to 12 cycles were a sample-barcoded 5' primer and a J-beta primer mix. Each CDR3 protein gets one entry after TCRdb re-called the 5' RACE reads with MiXCR. This table holds roughly 720,000 distinct CDR3 sequences, approximately 55% found once. The sequenced sample was blood. These receptors were taken from a man older than 75 in good health.

The V gene is TRBV20-1, the J gene TRBJ2-5, with D perhaps matching TRBD1 or TRBD2 (5 bases each). The CDR3 length is 13 residues. CDR1 is DFQATT and CDR2 is SNEGSKA in the germline V gene (reference sequence). V shed 6 bases and J shed 1 base, with 12 bases lying between them. The CDR3 sequence is CSAEPGLQETQYF. The CDR3 region has the DNA TGCAGTGCCGAGCCGGGGCTCCAAGAGACCCAGTACTTC.

Regarding this clonotype: Compared with germline, one end of the junction differs, possibly owing to a read error. This chain joins TRBV13 and TRBJ2-4; D possibly uses TRBD1 or TRBD2 (6 bases each). With the DNA end fitting TRBJ2-5 better, the J assignment may be wrong. Germline V gene lookup returns CDR1 PRHDT and CDR2 FYEKMQ (reference sequence). CDR3 length equals 15 residues. CDR3 coding DNA: TGTGCCAACAGCCAGGTGGGGGGCCATGAGGCGACCCAGTACTTC. Translation: CANSQVGGHEATQYF.

The rearrangement joins TRBV2 to TRBJ2-5, with 9 bases that match TRBD2. Gene TRBJ2-7 matches the end of the DNA better, so the J call may be wrong. This CDR3 is built from 15 residues. Germline V gene sequence: CDR1 SNHLY, CDR2 FYNNEI. CDR3 region: CASSIGSGSSDEQYF. The CDR3, as DNA: TGTGCCAGCAGTATTGGTAGCGGGAGTAGCGACGAGCAGTACTTC.

This chain links TRBV7-2 with TRBJ2-3; TRBD1 might be the D (5 bases). Germline CDR1 reads SGHTA; CDR2 reads FQGNSA. V shed 0 bases and J shed 14 bases, with 18 bases lying between them. CDR3 length: 14 amino acids. CDR3 region: CASSLALTGRYAYF. As DNA, the CDR3 is TGTGCCAGCAGCTTAGCCCTAACAGGAAGATACGCGTATTTT.

Of note for this clonotype: This may arise from a read error, as a much more abundant clone is one base away. The genes are TRBV29-1 and TRBJ2-3; 9 positions agree with TRBD1. The CDR3 is 12 amino acids. J gave up 5 bases and V 8 bases, and 5 bases lay outside the gene matches. CDR1 SQVTM and CDR2 ANQGSEA come from the germline V gene. CDR3 in amino acids: CSSTGGLDTQYF. In nucleotides, the CDR3 is TGCAGCTCAACAGGGGGCCTAGATACGCAGTATTTT.

As for this clonotype: The junction and the germline gene differ at one end; a read error may be behind it. The chain uses TRBV11-2 and TRBJ2-5; 11 bases agree with TRBD2. Germline assignment: CDR1 SGHAT and CDR2 FQNNGV. The CDR3 has 17 residues. CDR3 DNA sequence: TGTGCCAGCAGCTTCCGGGTAGCGGGGGGGTCACAAGAGGCCCAGTACTTC. Translated, it gives CASSFRVAGGSQEAQYF.

The rearrangement uses TRBV5-1 and TRBJ2-1; 10 bases line up with TRBD1. The ends lost 3 bases at V and 4 bases at J; junction bases unmatched: 13. CDR3 size: 18 residues. Germline lookup yields CDR1 SGHRS and CDR2 YFSETQ. The CDR3 protein is CASSSGGDRGHNYNEQFF. The CDR3 nucleotides are TGCGCCAGCAGCTCGGGCGGTGACAGGGGGCATAATTACAATGAGCAGTTCTTC.

This clonotype was picked up a small number of times. The genes are TRBV5-6 and TRBJ2-7, with D maybe TRBD2 (6 bases). Trimming cost V 4 bases and J 2 bases, with 13 bases left between them. The CDR3 is 14 residues long. Germline V CDR1 and CDR2: SGHDT, YYEEEE. This CDR3 reads CASSVWRVPYEQYF. CDR3 bases: TGTGCCAGCAGCGTGTGGAGGGTGCCCTACGAGCAGTACTTC.

The chain recombines TRBV11-2 with TRBJ2-1; 14 bases are a match to TRBD2. The J call could be wrong; TRBJ2-7 is a better fit for the DNA end. Germline CDR1 is SGHAT and CDR2 is FQNNGV. The CDR3 covers 17 residues. CDR3 sequence: CASIPGTSGSSYNEQYF. The CDR3, as DNA: TGTGCCAGCATCCCTGGGACTAGCGGGAGCTCCTACAATGAGCAGTACTTC.

As for this clonotype: Sequence at one end of the junction differs from germline and may be a read error. The chain joins TRBV6-5 to TRBJ2-7; TRBD1 aligns across 7 bases. The CDR3 totals 14 residues. Germline loops: CDR1 MNHEY, CDR2 SVGAGI. CDR3 DNA sequence: TGTGCCAGCAGTGCCTCCGGGACAGCCTACGAGCAGTACTTT. Protein sequence: CASSASGTAYEQYF.

Remarks on this clonotype: One end of the junction does not line up with germline, which may come from a read error. The chain employs TRBV3-1 and TRBJ1-2; D perhaps matches TRBD1 (6 bases). Germline V gene data show CDR1 as LGHDT and CDR2 as YNNKEL (reference sequence). This CDR3 spans 13 amino acids. The CDR3 loop reads CASSHSQGPGYTF. CDR3 sequence (DNA): TGTGCCAGCAGCCATTCACAGGGACCTGGCTATACCTTC.

The chain carries TRBV20-1 and TRBJ2-1; TRBD1 is a possible D gene (6 bases). The V gene's germline CDR1 is DFQATT and CDR2 SNEGSKA (reference sequence). The ends were cut back, 6 bases at V and 8 bases at J, with 23 bases in the middle. The CDR3 is 15 amino acids. DNA for the CDR3: TGCAGTGCCCCGAACGGACTGGGGGCCCCAGATGAGCAGTTCTTC. This translates into CSAPNGLGAPDEQFF.

This clonotype has at least ten counts. This chain links TRBV4-2 with TRBJ2-7, with TRBD2 matching over 10 bases. Germline loops: CDR1 LGHNA, CDR2 YNFKEQ. V dropped 4 bases and J dropped 2; count of bases not matched to a gene: 8. CDR3 size: 16 residues. CDR3 nucleotide sequence: TGTGCCAGCAGCCCCGCTAGCGGGAGTAGTCCCTACGAGCAGTACTTC. Its protein is CASSPASGSSPYEQYF.

The table lists this clonotype with many counts. This chain joins TRBV6-2 or TRBV6-3 and TRBJ2-7, with 7 bases aligning to TRBD1. The length of the CDR3 is 14 residues. Trimming at V came to 2 bases and at J to 2 bases, leaving 3 bases not matched to a gene. Per germline, CDR1 MNHEY and CDR2 SVGEGT. CDR3 bases: TGTGCCAGCAGTTACGAAGGGGGCGCCTACGAGCAGTACTTC. Translation: CASSYEGGAYEQYF.